This entry is about one TCR beta chain. This clonotype was detected only a few times. It lacks a known antigen. No clone much larger than this one lies a single base away; base qualities are absent. There are 14 amino acids in the CDR3, from cysteine to phenylalanine inclusive. Just the 42-base CDR3 DNA is kept, in frame starting at base 1. Between the V and J ends, shortened by 7 bases and 8 bases respectively, the junction contains 20 bases. As encoded in the germline V gene (reference sequence), CDR1 is MNHEY while CDR2 is SMNVEV. Only healthy Caucasian donors were included. The twin cohort comprised three pairs of female monozygotic twins, all aged about 18 to 29 years. Miltenyi CD45RO+ enrichment and human naive T-cell isolation kits were used to isolate memory (CD45RO+) and naive T cells from PBMC. The sample is drawn from a study of identical twins (dated by TCRdb to the mid-2010s). Study-wide context: The study deep-sequenced TCR alpha and beta repertoires from monozygotic twins, unrelated adults of various ages and cord blood to test whether fetal clonotypes persist. To rule out contamination, replicate twin experiments were performed at different times with different library preparation protocols. What the research found in general, with its limitations: Invariant T cells such as MAIT and iNKT could partly confound zero-insertion analyses, though diverse VJ usage argued against this for most clonotypes. Because the same donors could not be followed over many years, the conclusions relied on cross-sectional statistical analysis. In beta out-of-frame sequences, excess twin sharing was weaker, because having fewer shared sequences lowered the signal-to-noise ratio. Fewer insertions were carried by abundant cord blood beta clonotypes; a weaker similar trend was observed in young adult naive repertoires, while no such trend was observed in memory repertoires. Compared with coincidental sharing between unrelated individuals, out-of-frame TCR alpha sequences shared between twins had an excess of sequences with low generation probability. Out-of-frame TCR alpha sharing in monozygotic twins was systematically underestimated by recombination models, whereas sharing between unrelated individuals was in agreement with the recombination models.

The library relied on 5' RACE. The instrument given in TCRdb is Illumina HiSeq 2000. A universal primer binding site was introduced by template switching, and a unique molecular identifier was present in the final cDNA, enabling accurate counting of TCR cDNA molecules. Specific primers in the conserved constant-segment region were used to synthesize first-strand cDNA for the TCR alpha and beta chains. To control for contamination, every cDNA library was double barcoded, receiving both a SMART-Mk sample barcode and Illumina barcodes. TruSeq adapter sequences and Illumina sample barcodes were added in two successive PCR steps. The TCR alpha and beta cDNA libraries were sequenced on the Illumina HiSeq platform using custom primers. For the original study's pipeline: MiGEC processed the raw reads to extract unique molecular identifiers, while MiXCR was used to determine the CDR3 positions. For each individual, recombination models were inferred using an EM algorithm with the repgenHMM and IGoR tools. Shared clonotype analysis was performed with the tcR package in R, normalizing sharing by the product of cloneset sizes. Out-of-frame nonproductive sequences were analyzed to study raw recombination free of thymic and clonal selection effects. The public reads were reprocessed in TCRdb via fastp at Q25 and MiXCR, keeping in-frame beta chains. For every CDR3 protein sequence, its rows merge into one entry that carries the most common genes and DNA. The V and J calls shown here were made by TCRdb, not taken from the authors' results. The sample table lists around 280,000 distinct CDR3 sequences, about 8.3% of them with a count of one. The ten largest clones represent over 2% of the sample.

The data also belong to a second study, concerning yellow fever vaccine responses in identical twins. As that second paper reports: According to the authors, in identical twins the way T cells responded to vaccination appeared partly convergent and partly personalized. The study precisely tracked vaccine-responding T cell clones in identical twins.

In this chain, TRBV27 is recombined with TRBJ1-2; the D segment could be TRBD1, given 5 matching bases. The sample was memory (CD45RO+) T cells sorted from blood. The cell subset or site label corresponds to: CD45RO+ enriched T cells. The receptor's source is a woman aged 18-29 years in good health. CDR3 sequence: CASKGGVGTRGYTF. The DNA sequence follows: TGTGCCAGCAAGGGTGGGGTAGGGACCAGAGGCTACACCTTC.